Reported below is one T cell receptor (beta chain). The source of the sample is a study of shared clonotypes between healthy human individuals. Sequencing used immunoSEQ multiplex PCR; TCRdb keeps in-frame clones, though not all of them. Among roughly 2.5 million clones listed, around 94% were seen once. The germline V gene has CDR1 SGHTA and CDR2 FQGTGA. With 1 base clipped from V and 0 bases from J, the junction kept 3 bases outside the gene matches. The CDR3 consists of 16 residues. The receptor was isolated from a man aged 18 to 30 in good health. This sequence joins TRBV7-3 and TRBJ2-3, with 8 bases fitting TRBD2. The sequencing input was naive CD4+ T cells sorted from blood. Regarding subset: CD45RA+ positively selected. The CDR3 sequence is CASSLMASGSTDTQYF. The CDR3 region has the DNA TGTGCCAGCAGCTTAATGGCTAGCGGGAGCACAGATACGCAGTATTTT.